Listed here are 10 T cell receptor beta chains from one sample, sequenced in a study of blood T cell repertoires in COVID-19. The repertoire was sequenced with immunoSEQ multiplex PCR; TCRdb's copy has only in-frame clones and lacks some. The data hold 130,000 or so clones, with around 77% observed a single time. Sequenced input: peripheral blood. The receptors originated from a human donor in a cohort sampled during active COVID-19.

This clone was observed a handful of times. This specimen includes other DNA sequences encoding the same CDR3. The chain joins TRBV4-1 to TRBJ2-7, with 11 bases that match TRBD2. The V gene's germline CDR1 is MGHRA and CDR2 YSYEKL. The CDR3 has 15 residues. V lost 4 bases, J lost 0 bases, and 2 bases stayed unmatched. The CDR3 bases are TGCGCCAGCAGCCCGGGGACTAGCGGCTCCTACGAGCAGTACTTC. It is translated as CASSPGTSGSYEQYF.

V usage is TRBV19 and J usage is TRBJ1-3; D gene ambiguous. Trimming removed 7 bases from V and 3 bases from J, with 16 bases in between. Germline CDR1 is LNHDA and CDR2 is SQIVND (reference sequence). CDR3 length: 15 residues. CDR3 amino acids: CASIVPARDGNTIYF. The CDR3 coding sequence is TGTGCCAGTATCGTTCCCGCGAGAGATGGAAACACCATATATTTT.

The V call is TRBV5-4, the J call TRBJ1-2; D is possibly TRBD1 (5 bases). V lost 1 base, J lost 11 bases, and 9 bases lay in between. The germline V gene has CDR1 SGHNT and CDR2 YYREEE (reference sequence). The CDR3 is made up of 11 amino acids. In DNA form, the CDR3 reads TGTGCCAGCAGCTTGACCGGGACTTACACCTTC. It yields the protein CASSLTGTYTF.

The chain is built from TRBV27 and TRBJ1-1, with a possible D match to TRBD1 (5 bases). Trimming shortened V by 4 bases and J by 4 bases, and 10 bases separated the two germline ends. Germline V lookup: CDR1 MNHEY, CDR2 SMNVEV (reference sequence). There are 13 residues in the CDR3. CDR3 amino acids: CASSYPGGTEAFF. DNA of the CDR3: TGTGCCAGCAGTTACCCCGGGGGCACTGAAGCTTTCTTT.

The gene calls are TRBV9 and TRBJ2-5; 8 bases are a match to TRBD2. Germline-derived CDR1 and CDR2 are SGDLS and YYNGEE. The ends lost 3 bases at V and 5 bases at J; junction bases unmatched: 6. This CDR3 spans 14 amino acids. The CDR3 nucleotides read TGTGCCAGCAGCGCCCTAGCGGGCGGGGAGACCCAGTACTTC. This translates into CASSALAGGETQYF.

This chain uses TRBV27 with TRBJ1-1, with D maybe TRBD1 (6 bases). The V end was cut by 7 bases, the J end by 4 bases, with 13 bases between. Germline V gives CDR1 MNHEY, CDR2 SMNVEV (reference sequence). CDR3 length equals 13 residues. The CDR3 reads CASTQLGGTEAFF. In DNA, the CDR3 is TGTGCCAGCACCCAACTAGGGGGCACTGAAGCTTTCTTT.

This chain connects TRBV4-2 to TRBJ2-7, with D possibly TRBD2 on 5 matching bases. This CDR3 has 15 amino acids. V was pared by 6 bases and J by 0 bases, with 15 bases between. Germline-derived CDR1 and CDR2 are LGHNA and YNFKEQ. The CDR3 DNA is TGTGCCAGCAGTCGTGATTTGGACTCCTCCTACGAGCAGTACTTC. Its protein is CASSRDLDSSYEQYF.

Turning to this clone: One end of the junction does not line up with germline, which may come from a read error. V is TRBV7-7 and J is TRBJ2-1, with 10 bases fitting TRBD2. This CDR3 comprises 17 residues. CDR1 is SSHAT and CDR2 is FNYEAQ in the germline V gene (reference sequence). This CDR3 reads CASSPRPLLAGVNEQFF. The CDR3 DNA follows: TGTGCTAGCAGCCCTCGGCCATTGCTAGCGGGAGTTAATGAGCAGTTCTTC.

This clone has just one count. The chain has TRBV6-2 or TRBV6-3 and TRBJ2-1, with a weak D call TRBD1 (6 bases). CDR1 and CDR2 (germline): MNHEY, SVGEGT. The CDR3 extends over 17 amino acids. V lost 2 bases and J 0 bases, leaving 14 bases between the germline ends. Here the CDR3 DNA reads TGTGCCAGCAGTTACGGGGGCTATCTTAACTCCTACAATGAGCAGTTCTTC. Translating it yields CASSYGGYLNSYNEQFF.

The rearrangement uses TRBV25-1 and TRBJ2-7, with 7 bases matching TRBD1. The germline gives CDR1 MGHDK, CDR2 SYGVNS. V lost 6 bases and J lost 0; bases outside the gene matches: 5. The CDR3 runs to 14 residues. The CDR3 region is CASSQTGSSYEQYF. Written as DNA, the CDR3 is TGTGCCAGCAGCCAGACAGGGTCCTCCTACGAGCAGTACTTC.